A selection of T cell receptor beta chains follows, all from one sample in a study of CD8 T cells in ankylosing spondylitis. Via MiXCR, TCRdb re-called the 5' RACE reads, giving one row per CDR3 protein. The sample carries 130,000 or so distinct CDR3 sequences, around 7% recorded once. Sequencing input: blood, either unsorted or a sorted T cell fraction (not recorded which). The receptors originated from a male donor with ankylosing spondylitis or in good health (not recorded which). Both conserved end residues are part of each CDR3. The D gene is left open where the match is weak. Size is stated for part of the rows, as once, few or many counts, or as a class when the clone is expanded.

D: -
J: TRBJ2-1
V: TRBV7-2
size: many
DNA: TGTGCCAGCAGCTTAGGAACCCAGCCATACAATGAGCAGTTCTTC
CDR3: CASSLGTQPYNEQFF

D: -
J: TRBJ2-7
V: TRBV10-3
size: many
DNA: TGTGCCATCAGTGAGGGGGCAGTTAAGCAGTACTTC
CDR3: CAISEGAVKQYF

D: TRBD2
J: TRBJ2-5
V: TRBV7-2
size: many
DNA: TGTGCCAGCAGCTTAGTTCTAGCGGGCCCCGGAGAGACCCAGTACTTC
CDR3: CASSLVLAGPGETQYF

D: -
J: TRBJ1-2
V: TRBV5-1
size: few
DNA: TGCGCCAGCAGCTTGGCTCAGGGTGGGGATGGCTACACCTTC
CDR3: CASSLAQGGDGYTF

D: TRBD2
J: TRBJ2-7
V: TRBV6-2/TRBV6-3
size: many
DNA: TGTGCCAGCAGATCCCAGACTAGCGGGAGAACCTACGAGCAGTACTTC
CDR3: CASRSQTSGRTYEQYF

D: -
J: TRBJ1-5
V: TRBV5-6
size: many
DNA: TGTGCCAGCAGCCGGGGAGCGTACCAGCCCCAGCATTTT
CDR3: CASSRGAYQPQHF

D: -
J: TRBJ2-6
V: TRBV28
size: -
DNA: TGTGCCAGCACTCAGGGTGGGGCCAACGTCCTGACTTTC
CDR3: CASTQGGANVLTF

D: -
J: TRBJ1-3
V: TRBV20-1
size: many
DNA: TGCAGTGTCACGAGCTCTGGAAACACCATATATTTT
CDR3: CSVTSSGNTIYF

D: TRBD1
J: TRBJ1-2
V: TRBV4-3
size: many
DNA: TGCGCCAGCAGCCGCTTGGACAGGGGTTGGGGGAGCTACACCTTC
CDR3: CASSRLDRGWGSYTF

D: TRBD1
J: TRBJ2-5
V: TRBV11-2
size: -
DNA: TGTGCCAACAGCAAGGACAGGGAGAATGAGACCCAGTACTTC
CDR3: CANSKDRENETQYF

D: -
J: TRBJ1-1
V: TRBV6-5
size: many
DNA: TGTGCCAGCAGTTACGGTGGGAAGTGGGGTGAAGCTTTCTTT
CDR3: CASSYGGKWGEAFF

D: TRBD2
J: TRBJ2-5
V: TRBV7-9
size: few
DNA: TGTGCCAGCAACCCGGGGGGGCCGGAGACCCAGTACTTC
CDR3: CASNPGGPETQYF

D: -
J: TRBJ2-3
V: TRBV6-2/TRBV6-3
size: many
DNA: TGTGCCAGCACCAGACCGCCAGCGTGGGATACGCAGTATTTT
CDR3: CASTRPPAWDTQYF

D: TRBD2
J: TRBJ2-1
V: TRBV29-1
size: many
DNA: TGCAGCGTCCCCACCTGGACTAGCGGGACCTACAATGAGCAGTTCTTC
CDR3: CSVPTWTSGTYNEQFF

D: -
J: TRBJ2-2
V: TRBV27
size: many
DNA: TGTGCCAGCAGTCCCCCGGGACCAGATTCGAACACCGGGGAGCTGTTTTTT
CDR3: CASSPPGPDSNTGELFF

D: -
J: TRBJ2-7
V: TRBV5-1
size: many
DNA: TGCGCCAGCAGCAGTTGGGGCTACGAGCAGTACTTC
CDR3: CASSSWGYEQYF

D: -
J: TRBJ2-3
V: TRBV4-2
size: -
DNA: TGTGCCATGGGCCCCGGGCTCCCGGGGGGCACAGATACGCAGTATTTT
CDR3: CAMGPGLPGGTDTQYF

D: -
J: TRBJ2-5
V: TRBV6-5
size: many
DNA: TGTGCCAGCAGTTACTCTTGGGGAGAGGCCCAGTACTTC
CDR3: CASSYSWGEAQYF

D: TRBD2
J: TRBJ2-3
V: TRBV20-1
size: many
DNA: TGCAGTGCTAGAAGACTAGCGCATACGCAGTATTTT
CDR3: CSARRLAHTQYF

D: -
J: TRBJ1-5
V: TRBV29-1
size: many
DNA: TGCAGCGTTGCGGACGGGCTCAATCAGCCCCAGCATTTT
CDR3: CSVADGLNQPQHF

D: TRBD1
J: TRBJ1-3
V: TRBV30
size: -
DNA: TGTGCCTGGGAACCGGGGACAGGTCGCACCATATATTTT
CDR3: CAWEPGTGRTIYF

D: -
J: TRBJ2-5
V: TRBV5-1
size: many
DNA: TGCGCCAGCAGCTTGGATGAGTCTCAGTACTTC
CDR3: CASSLDESQYF

D: -
J: TRBJ2-7
V: TRBV5-1
size: many
DNA: TGCGCCAGCAGCTTGTCCAGGTACTCCTACGAGCAGTACTTC
CDR3: CASSLSRYSYEQYF

D: -
J: TRBJ2-2
V: TRBV12-3/TRBV12-4
size: many
DNA: TGTGCCAGCACCCCTGGCAGCACGAACACCGGGGAGCTGTTTTTT
CDR3: CASTPGSTNTGELFF

D: TRBD2
J: TRBJ2-2
V: TRBV6-5
size: many
DNA: TGTGCCAGCAGTTCCCGGGGGAGGGAGCAACGGGTCTCGTACACCGGGGAGCTGTTTTTT
CDR3: CASSSRGREQRVSYTGELFF

D: -
J: TRBJ2-3
V: TRBV7-2
size: many
DNA: TGTGCCAGCAGCTTTGAGGGAGCGAGGGGAGTTACAGATACGCAGTATTTT
CDR3: CASSFEGARGVTDTQYF

D: TRBD2
J: TRBJ2-4
V: TRBV6-1
size: many
DNA: TGTGCCAGCAGTAGGCTAGCGGGAGGGAAAAACATTCAGTACTTC
CDR3: CASSRLAGGKNIQYF

D: -
J: TRBJ1-1
V: TRBV25-1
size: many
DNA: TGTGCCAGCAGTAGATTTGAGGACACTGAAGCTTTCTTT
CDR3: CASSRFEDTEAFF

D: TRBD1
J: TRBJ1-2
V: TRBV9
size: many
DNA: TGTGCCAGCAGCGTAGAGGTGACAGGGGGCCGCGGCTACACCTTC
CDR3: CASSVEVTGGRGYTF

D: -
J: TRBJ2-7
V: TRBV27
size: many
DNA: TGTGCCAGCAGTCTCAGGGAAACAGGGCACGAGCAGTACTTC
CDR3: CASSLRETGHEQYF

D: -
J: TRBJ1-6
V: TRBV5-1
size: many
DNA: TGCGCCAGCAGCATCGGGCGGGGAGATAATTCACCCCTCCACTTT
CDR3: CASSIGRGDNSPLHF

D: TRBD1
J: TRBJ1-6
V: TRBV4-3
size: many
DNA: TGCGCCAGCAGCCAAGATCCGTTGGGACAGGGGTCCTATAATTCACCCCTCCACTTT
CDR3: CASSQDPLGQGSYNSPLHF

D: -
J: TRBJ2-2
V: TRBV24-1
size: many
DNA: TGTGCCACCAGTGCCCTTGGGGGGGCTAACACCGGGGAGCTGTTTTTT
CDR3: CATSALGGANTGELFF

D: -
J: TRBJ2-3
V: TRBV28
size: many
DNA: TGTGCCAGCAGTTTAGGCGGGTCTAGCACAGATACGCAGTATTTT
CDR3: CASSLGGSSTDTQYF

D: -
J: TRBJ2-5
V: TRBV28
size: many
DNA: TGTGCCAGCACTTCGATTGTGAAGACCCAGTACTTC
CDR3: CASTSIVKTQYF

D: -
J: TRBJ2-7
V: TRBV12-3/TRBV12-4
size: many
DNA: TGTGCCAGCAGTCGCACAGGGCTCTCCTACGAGCAGTACTTC
CDR3: CASSRTGLSYEQYF

D: -
J: TRBJ1-3
V: TRBV7-2
size: many
DNA: TGTGCCAGCAGCCAGACAGCTTTCTCTGGAAACACCATATATTTT
CDR3: CASSQTAFSGNTIYF

D: -
J: TRBJ2-7
V: TRBV27
size: many
DNA: TGTGCCAGCAGTTTATCCCGTACCTACGAGCAGTACTTC
CDR3: CASSLSRTYEQYF

D: -
J: TRBJ2-6
V: TRBV5-1
size: many
DNA: TGCGCCAGCAGCACAGGTGTCTCTGGGGCCAACGTCCTGACTTTC
CDR3: CASSTGVSGANVLTF

D: -
J: TRBJ1-2
V: TRBV20-1
size: many
DNA: TGCAGTGCTCCCAAACAGGGAACCTTCGCTAATGGCTACACCTTC
CDR3: CSAPKQGTFANGYTF

D: -
J: TRBJ2-7
V: TRBV29-1
size: many
DNA: TGCAGCGTTTCCCCGCGGCTGAGCTACGAGCAGTACTTC
CDR3: CSVSPRLSYEQYF

D: TRBD1
J: TRBJ2-3
V: TRBV7-2
size: many
DNA: TGTGCCAGCAGCAGGGGGCAAAGCACCACAGATACGCAGTATTTT
CDR3: CASSRGQSTTDTQYF

D: TRBD2
J: TRBJ2-1
V: TRBV6-2/TRBV6-3
size: many
DNA: TGTGCCAGCAGGCCTAGCGGGAGCCACAATGAGCAGTTCTTC
CDR3: CASRPSGSHNEQFF

D: TRBD1
J: TRBJ2-5
V: TRBV5-1
size: many
DNA: TGCGCCAGCAGCTATCAGGGGGTGGATCAAGAGACCCAGTACTTC
CDR3: CASSYQGVDQETQYF

D: TRBD1
J: TRBJ2-7
V: TRBV30
size: many
DNA: TGTGCCTGGCAGCTTGGGACAGCCAAAAAAGAGCAGTACTTC
CDR3: CAWQLGTAKKEQYF

D: -
J: TRBJ1-2
V: TRBV9
size: many
DNA: TGTGCCACCCCGGCGGGCGCCTACTATGGCTACACCTTC
CDR3: CATPAGAYYGYTF

D: -
J: TRBJ2-7
V: TRBV28
size: many
DNA: TGTGCCAGCGAGCGAGGGCCATCGCGGGAGCAGTACTTC
CDR3: CASERGPSREQYF

D: -
J: TRBJ1-5
V: TRBV5-1
size: many
DNA: TGCGCCAGCAGCTTGGACGTCAATCAGCCCCAGCATTTT
CDR3: CASSLDVNQPQHF

D: -
J: TRBJ2-1
V: TRBV28
size: many
DNA: TGTGCCAGCAGTTCAGGGGGGCCTCCCAGCGAGTTCTTC
CDR3: CASSSGGPPSEFF

D: TRBD2
J: TRBJ2-1
V: TRBV28
size: many
DNA: TGTGCCAGCAGTCGGACTAGCGGGGAATACAATGAGCAGTTCTTC
CDR3: CASSRTSGEYNEQFF

D: TRBD1
J: TRBJ1-4
V: TRBV6-5
size: few
DNA: TGTGCCAGCAGTTACTCCGGGACAGTGAATGAAAAACTGTTTTTT
CDR3: CASSYSGTVNEKLFF

D: -
J: TRBJ1-1
V: TRBV19
size: many
DNA: TGTGCCAGTACTAGGCCGGGTCCGAACACTGAAGCTTTCTTT
CDR3: CASTRPGPNTEAFF

D: TRBD1
J: TRBJ1-1
V: TRBV20-1
size: many
DNA: TGCAGTGCTTTGGGACAGGGAGGGACTGAAGCTTTCTTT
CDR3: CSALGQGGTEAFF

D: -
J: TRBJ1-5
V: TRBV7-2
size: many
DNA: TGTGCCAGCAGCTTACAAGGGGATCAGCCCCAGCATTTT
CDR3: CASSLQGDQPQHF

D: -
J: TRBJ2-1
V: TRBV6-2/TRBV6-3
size: few
DNA: TGTGCCAGCAGTTACACGGGAGCCGCAGGCGAGCAGTTCTTC
CDR3: CASSYTGAAGEQFF

D: -
J: TRBJ2-7
V: TRBV11-1
size: many
DNA: TGTGCCAGCAGCCCTTTTGGGCCCTACGAGCAGTACTTC
CDR3: CASSPFGPYEQYF

D: -
J: TRBJ1-3
V: TRBV7-9
size: many
DNA: TGTGCCAGCAGCTTAGCGGTCTCAGGGAGCTCTGGAAACACCATATATTTT
CDR3: CASSLAVSGSSGNTIYF

D: -
J: TRBJ1-5
V: TRBV12-3/TRBV12-4
size: many
DNA: TGTGCCAGCAGTCAAGAGTCCACGGGTCAGCCCCAGCATTTT
CDR3: CASSQESTGQPQHF

D: -
J: TRBJ2-3
V: TRBV29-1
size: many
DNA: TGCAGCGTTGATGAGGGGGAAGGCACAGATACGCAGTATTTT
CDR3: CSVDEGEGTDTQYF

D: -
J: TRBJ1-5
V: TRBV4-1
size: many
DNA: TGCGCCAGCAGCCAAGATTGGCCAGGGAGGAAACAGCATTTT
CDR3: CASSQDWPGRKQHF